This TCR beta chain was observed in a study of cytomegalovirus exposure and HLA in healthy donors. Study results and caveats: The study designated 160 or so TCR beta chains cytomegalovirus-associated.

A word on this clone: The antigen remains undetermined.

CDR3 length: 14 residues. PCR employed 60 Vbeta and 13 Jbeta primers. Assay: immunoSEQ multiplex PCR; the TCRdb copy retains only in-frame clones and omits some. This table has more than 85,000 clones, roughly four fifths appearing once. This clonotype originated in a male donor in good health and CMV-seropositive. V and J are TRBV21-1 and TRBJ2-7; the table's D gene call, TRBD1, was not cross checked with the DNA. TRBV21-1 is termed a pseudogene. Sequenced input: PBMCs. CDR3 sequence reads: CASSFRTASYEQYF. DNA for the CDR3: TGTGCCAGCAGCTTCCGGACAGCGTCCTACGAGCAGTACTTC.